A selection of T cell receptor beta chains follows, all from one sample in a study of EBV T-cell therapy then PD-1 blockade in nasopharyngeal carcinoma. Data came from immunoSEQ multiplex PCR; TCRdb stores just in-frame clones and leaves some out. The sample contains tens of thousands of clones, 70% to 85% of which appear only once. Antigens of these TCRs are unknown. The sequenced sample was CD8+ T cells from blood, obtained at day -245 from a patient whose treatment included autologous EBV-specific T cells and nivolumab. The receptors here all came from a man aged 35 to 55 with nasopharyngeal carcinoma. CDR3s include the opening cysteine and the closing phenylalanine or tryptophan. The D gene is left open where the match is weak. Where a row states a size, it is once, few, many or the class of an expanded clone; other rows omit it.

v_call	d_call	j_call	cdr3_length	clone_size	cdr3_aa	cdr3_nt
TRBV4-1	.	TRBJ2-7	14	.	CASSLTDRAYEQYF	TGCGCCAGCAGCCTAACGGACAGAGCCTACGAGCAGTACTTC
TRBV7-8	.	TRBJ2-7	13	.	CASSLALLYEQYF	TGTGCCAGCAGCTTAGCCCTCCTGTACGAGCAGTACTTC
TRBV28	TRBD1	TRBJ1-3	16	.	CASSLTWTGIGNTIYF	TGTGCCAGCAGTTTAACCTGGACAGGGATTGGAAACACCATATATTTT
TRBV5-1	TRBD1	TRBJ1-2	14	.	CASSLRGQGHGYTF	TGCGCCAGCAGCTTGCGGGGACAGGGGCATGGCTACACCTTC
TRBV11-3	.	TRBJ2-7	12	.	CASSAQGFEQYF	TGTGCCAGCAGCGCCCAGGGGTTCGAGCAGTACTTC
TRBV27	.	TRBJ2-5	15	.	CASSSRAPRAETQYF	TGTGCCAGCAGTTCCCGGGCACCAAGGGCAGAGACCCAGTACTTC
TRBV19	.	TRBJ2-6	15	.	CASSVQGTGANVLTF	TGTGCCAGTAGTGTACAGGGCACTGGGGCCAACGTCCTGACTTTC
TRBV14	.	TRBJ2-5	16	.	CASSRSWFEPEETQYF	TGTGCCAGCAGCCGCTCTTGGTTCGAACCGGAAGAGACCCAGTACTTC
TRBV7-3	TRBD1	TRBJ1-1	14	.	CASSLPGQASEAFF	TGTGCCAGCAGCCTACCGGGACAGGCCTCCGAAGCTTTCTTT
TRBV28	TRBD2	TRBJ2-5	18	.	CASKISGSRRGGRETQYF	TGTGCCAGCAAAATCTCGGGCTCACGGCGGGGGGGCCGTGAGACCCAGTACTTC
TRBV10-2	.	TRBJ2-2	16	.	CASSEERRGNTGELFF	TGCGCCAGCAGTGAGGAACGGCGGGGCAACACCGGGGAGCTGTTTTTT
TRBV11-3	.	TRBJ2-3	13	.	CASRDRSEDTQYF	TGTGCCAGCAGAGACAGGAGCGAAGATACGCAGTATTTT
TRBV9	.	TRBJ1-1	17	.	CASSAPEGGARDTEAFF	TGTGCCAGCAGCGCTCCAGAGGGGGGGGCTCGGGACACTGAAGCTTTCTTT
TRBV15	TRBD1	TRBJ2-2	16	.	CATSRPRTGNTGELFF	TGTGCCACCAGCAGACCTCGGACAGGCAACACCGGGGAGCTGTTTTTT
TRBV6-5	.	TRBJ1-2	12	medium-sized	CASSYVGGDYTF	TGTGCCAGCAGTTACGTTGGTGGGGACTACACCTTC
TRBV4-3	.	TRBJ2-3	14	once	CASSHNLGVDTQYF	TGCGCCAGCAGCCACAATCTGGGGGTAGATACGCAGTATTTT
TRBV11-3	.	TRBJ1-6	12	.	CASSLGGSPLHF	TGTGCCAGCAGCTTAGGAGGCTCACCCCTCCACTTT
TRBV6-5	TRBD1	TRBJ1-5	14	.	CASALTGDSQPQHF	TGTGCCAGCGCCTTGACGGGGGACAGTCAGCCCCAGCATTTT
TRBV6-4	TRBD1	TRBJ2-1	14	.	CASAGTGGNDEQFF	TGTGCCAGCGCCGGGACAGGGGGCAACGATGAGCAGTTCTTC
TRBV5-1	.	TRBJ2-3	17	.	CASSLVFLGGLADTQYF	TGCGCCAGCAGCTTGGTGTTCCTCGGGGGCCTCGCAGATACGCAGTATTTT
TRBV5-6	TRBD1	TRBJ2-7	17	.	CASSLPTDREWNYEQYF	TGTGCCAGCAGCTTGCCCACTGACAGGGAGTGGAACTACGAGCAGTACTTC
TRBV7-6	.	TRBJ1-6	13	.	CASSLGPGSPLHF	TGTGCCAGCAGTCTTGGACCGGGCTCACCCCTCCACTTT
TRBV5-8	.	TRBJ1-5	14	.	CASSFTSGNQPQHF	TGTGCCAGCAGCTTTACATCGGGTAATCAGCCCCAGCATTTT
TRBV6-4	.	TRBJ1-4	13	.	CASSETGNEKLFF	TGTGCCAGCAGTGAGACAGGAAATGAAAAACTGTTTTTT
TRBV27	.	TRBJ2-7	13	.	CASSLREGYEQYF	TGTGCCAGCAGTTTACGCGAGGGGTACGAGCAGTACTTC
TRBV4-1	TRBD1	TRBJ2-7	14	once	CASSLRDRGYEQYF	TGCGCCAGCAGCCTCCGGGACAGGGGCTACGAGCAGTACTTC
TRBV28	.	TRBJ1-1	15	.	CASSLGFTQNTEAFF	TGTGCCAGCAGTTTGGGATTCACTCAGAACACTGAAGCTTTCTTT
TRBV6-1	.	TRBJ1-5	18	.	CASSVNAGGRTVNQPQHF	TGTGCCAGCAGTGTCAACGCTGGGGGTAGGACAGTCAATCAGCCCCAGCATTTT
TRBV27	.	TRBJ1-1	13	.	CASSLFRNTEAFF	TGTGCCAGCAGTTTATTCAGGAACACTGAAGCTTTCTTT
TRBV6-5	.	TRBJ2-1	14	.	CASSRRESYNEQFF	TGTGCCAGCAGCCGTAGGGAGTCCTACAATGAGCAGTTCTTC
TRBV28	TRBD2	TRBJ2-3	18	.	CASSLGLAGGLLTDTQYF	TGTGCCAGCAGTTTAGGGCTAGCGGGGGGCCTACTCACAGATACGCAGTATTTT
TRBV6-1	.	TRBJ2-1	15	.	CASSEGGSSYNEQFF	TGTGCCAGCAGTGAAGGGGGGAGCTCCTACAATGAGCAGTTCTTC
TRBV7-9	.	TRBJ2-3	17	.	CASSPPGPHRIADTQYF	TGTGCCAGCAGCCCCCCGGGGCCCCACCGGATCGCAGATACGCAGTATTTT
TRBV25-1	.	TRBJ1-5	13	.	CASSDWYNQPQHF	TGTGCCAGCAGTGATTGGTACAATCAGCCCCAGCATTTT
TRBV7-2	.	TRBJ2-2	15	.	CASSLGRQPTGELFF	TGTGCCAGCAGCTTGGGACGACAGCCGACCGGGGAGCTGTTTTTT
TRBV6-4	TRBD1	TRBJ2-2	15	medium-sized	CASSDGQGDTGELFF	TGTGCCAGCAGTGACGGACAGGGCGACACCGGGGAGCTGTTTTTT
TRBV30	.	TRBJ2-3	11	.	CAWSVTDTQYF	TGTGCCTGGAGTGTAACAGATACGCAGTATTTT
TRBV5-1	TRBD2	TRBJ2-1	16	.	CASSGLAGGSYNEQFF	TGCGCCAGCAGCGGACTAGCGGGAGGCTCCTACAATGAGCAGTTCTTC
TRBV4-3	.	TRBJ2-1	13	.	CASSRDSYNEQFF	TGCGCCAGCAGCCGAGACAGTTACAATGAGCAGTTCTTC
TRBV4-3	TRBD1	TRBJ2-4	16	.	CASSQWTDRKKNIQYF	TGCGCCAGCAGCCAATGGACGGACAGGAAGAAAAACATTCAGTACTTC
TRBV4-3	.	TRBJ1-6	20	.	CASSHPGGTLPRGHNSPLHF	TGCGCCAGCAGCCATCCGGGGGGGACCCTCCCTCGGGGCCATAATTCACCCCTCCACTTT
TRBV7-9	.	TRBJ2-5	14	.	CASSPPGFGETQYF	TGTGCCAGCAGCCCTCCCGGGTTTGGAGAGACCCAGTACTTC
TRBV6-5	.	TRBJ2-1	10	.	CASSLGEQFF	TGTGCCAGCAGTCTGGGTGAGCAGTTCTTC
TRBV5-1	.	TRBJ2-1	11	.	CASSWGYEQFF	TGCGCCAGCAGCTGGGGATATGAGCAGTTCTTC
TRBV6-2/TRBV6-3	.	TRBJ2-2	14	.	CASSYSGPPGELFF	TGTGCCAGCAGTTACTCCGGCCCCCCCGGGGAGCTGTTTTTT
TRBV6-1	.	TRBJ2-5	14	.	CASSEIWVGETQYF	TGTGCCAGCAGTGAAATCTGGGTAGGGGAGACCCAGTACTTC